These 27 T cell receptor beta chains were sequenced from one sample in a study of control samples from healthy donors and cancer patients. TCRdb's copy holds only in-frame clones and misses some; the assay was immunoSEQ multiplex PCR. The sample lists approximately 80,000 clones; 91% were seen once. Material: blood. The receptors were gathered from a man between 25 and 39 years old in good health.

The chain recombines TRBV4-1 with TRBJ2-5, with 15 bases aligning to TRBD2. The CDR3 length is 18 residues. The V gene end was trimmed by 1 base and the J gene end by 5 bases; junction bases not matched to a gene: 8. Per the germline V gene, CDR1 is MGHRA and CDR2 is YSYEKL. The CDR3 DNA sequence: TGCGCCAGCAGCCAAGCCCGTGGGACTAGCGGGAGGAGTGAGACCCAGTACTTC. This translates into CASSQARGTSGRSETQYF.

The gene calls are TRBV29-1 and TRBJ2-2; perhaps TRBD2 as D (5 bases). The CDR3 length is 12 residues. Germline V gives CDR1 SQVTM, CDR2 ANQGSEA. V was cut by 3 bases and J by 6 bases, with 8 bases left in between. The CDR3 loop reads CSVEWTSGELFF. The DNA for the CDR3 is TGCAGCGTTGAGTGGACTTCCGGGGAGCTGTTTTTT.

The DNA for the CDR3 is TGCGCCAGCAGCTTGGTGGAGAGCTCCTACGAGCAGTACTTC. Protein sequence: CASSLVESSYEQYF. The J gene is TRBJ2-7, the V gene TRBV5-1; unclear D gene. Germline V gene lookup returns CDR1 SGHRS and CDR2 YFSETQ. The germline V and J ends were trimmed by 0 bases and 0 bases, with 7 bases remaining between them. CDR3 length equals 14 residues.

V is TRBV6-4 and J is TRBJ2-1; 7 positions match TRBD2. This CDR3 region has 15 residues. The V gene's germline CDR1 is MRHNA and CDR2 SNTAGT. After removal of 4 bases from V and 0 bases from J, the junction contained 3 bases not matched to a gene. CDR3 amino acids: CASSASGNSYNEQFF. CDR3 sequence (DNA): TGTGCCAGCAGTGCCAGCGGGAACTCCTACAATGAGCAGTTCTTC.

The chain combines TRBV18 with TRBJ2-5; 11 bases are shared with TRBD2. The CDR3 length is 17 residues. Germline V gene sequence: CDR1 KGHSH, CDR2 LQKENI. The V segment lost 2 bases and the J segment 2 bases; nucleotides outside the gene matches: 7. This CDR3 is CASSPGTSGSGQETQYF. The CDR3 DNA sequence: TGTGCCAGCTCACCAGGGACTAGCGGCTCCGGGCAAGAGACCCAGTACTTC.

The DNA for the CDR3 is TGTGCCAGTAGTACCCGAGGACAGGCGATTCTTTATGGCTACACCTTC. Translation: CASSTRGQAILYGYTF. The V gene is TRBV19, the J gene TRBJ1-2, with 7 bases identical to TRBD1. Germline CDR1 LNHDA, CDR2 SQIVND (reference sequence). CDR3 size: 16 residues. V lost 4 bases to trimming and J lost 5 bases; unmatched junction nucleotides: 13.

This clone was found a few times. This chain connects TRBV5-4 to TRBJ1-6; D gene ambiguous. CDR3 length: 12 amino acids. V was cut by 7 bases and J by 3 bases, with 5 bases left in between. Germline V gene sequence: CDR1 SGHNT, CDR2 YYREEE (reference sequence). As DNA, the CDR3 is TGTGCCAGCGGAAGCTATAATTCACCCCTCCACTTT. This translates into CASGSYNSPLHF.

The chain has TRBV3-1 (or the pseudogene TRBV3-2) and TRBJ2-5; 8 positions match TRBD2. From germline, CDR1 is LGHDT and CDR2 YNNKEL (reference sequence). The length of the CDR3 is 15 residues. The V and J ends lost 1 base and 7 bases, in that order; junction bases with no gene match: 8. This CDR3 is CASSQGGRPLGTQYF. The CDR3 DNA is TGTGCCAGCAGCCAAGGCGGGAGGCCGCTAGGGACCCAGTACTTC.

V usage is TRBV7-3 and J usage is TRBJ2-3; the D gene is possibly TRBD2 (6 bases). The CDR3 runs to 15 residues. CDR1 SGHTA and CDR2 FQGTGA come from the germline V gene. Trimming took off 4 bases at V and 6 bases at J, with 17 bases between the two ends. CDR3 nucleotides: TGTGCCAGCAGCTCTAATGAAAGGGCGGGGGATACGCAGTATTTT. Protein sequence: CASSSNERAGDTQYF.

As regards this clone: The sample contains more than one DNA sequence encoding this CDR3. This chain links TRBV4-2 with TRBJ2-5; D call uncertain. The CDR3 has 14 amino acids. Germline lookup yields CDR1 LGHNA and CDR2 YNFKEQ. V was cut by 1 base and J by 1 base, with 7 bases left in between. CDR3 coding DNA: TGTGCCAGCAGCCAAGGAAGGGCCCAAGAGACCCAGTACTTC. Translation gives CASSQGRAQETQYF.

This chain joins TRBV7-6 and TRBJ2-7; 8 bases fit TRBD1. The germline V gene encodes CDR1 SGHVS and CDR2 FNYEAQ. This CDR3 spans 15 amino acids. J gave up 1 base and V 4 bases, and 6 bases lay outside the gene matches. The CDR3 loop is CASSSTGARSYEQYF. DNA for the CDR3: TGTGCCAGCAGCTCGACAGGGGCGCGATCCTACGAGCAGTACTTC.

The chain carries TRBV5-1 and TRBJ2-2; D possibly corresponds to TRBD1 (6 bases). Germline CDR1 SGHRS, CDR2 YFSETQ. Trimming took 0 bases from V and 7 from J, leaving 7 bases between them. This CDR3 region has 13 residues. CDR3 nucleotide sequence: TGCGCCAGCAGCTTGGAAGGGGGCGGGGAGCTGTTTTTT. This translates into CASSLEGGGELFF.

DNA of the CDR3: TGTGCCAGCCCCGGACAGGGAGGCGAAAAACTGTTTTTT. Translation: CASPGQGGEKLFF. The chain recombines TRBV6-5 with TRBJ1-4, with 8 bases aligning to TRBD1. Unmatched junction bases numbered 7, after V lost 8 bases and J lost 8 bases. CDR1 MNHEY and CDR2 SVGAGI come from the germline V gene. This CDR3 is built from 13 residues.

This clone was detected only once. The chain joins TRBV6-6 to TRBJ2-4; tentatively, D is TRBD1 (6 bases). V was pared by 10 bases and J by 0 bases, with 13 bases between. In germline, CDR1 is MNHNY, CDR2 SVGAGI (reference sequence). The CDR3 runs to 14 residues. CDR3 in DNA: TGTGCCACCACGGACAGCGGAGCCAAAAACATTCAGTACTTC. Protein sequence: CATTDSGAKNIQYF.

The chain links TRBV27 to TRBJ1-6; 7 bases are shared with TRBD1. The CDR3 spans 14 residues. CDR1 is MNHEY, CDR2 SMNVEV, per germline (reference sequence). Trimming cost V 1 base and J 9 bases; bases outside gene matches: 3. The CDR3 protein is CASSLLGGGSPLHF. The CDR3 nucleotides are TGTGCCAGCAGTTTATTAGGGGGCGGTTCACCCCTCCACTTT.

The V and J genes are TRBV25-1 and TRBJ1-2; no clear D gene. The CDR3 contains 13 residues. From germline, CDR1 is MGHDK and CDR2 SYGVNS. The V gene lost 4 bases and the J gene lost 4 bases, with 10 bases spanning the gap. The CDR3 sequence is CASSALQFYGYTF. The CDR3 nucleotides read TGTGCCAGCAGTGCCCTGCAATTCTATGGCTACACCTTC.

The chain uses TRBV6-6 and TRBJ2-1; D possibly matches TRBD1 or TRBD2 (5 bases each). Between the trimmed V and J ends, which lost 7 bases and 10 bases, there was a span of 17 bases. Per germline, CDR1 MNHNY and CDR2 SVGAGI (reference sequence). CDR3 size: 13 residues. CDR3 loop: CASKEGLGDEQFF. In DNA form, the CDR3 reads TGTGCCAGCAAAGAGGGGCTCGGGGACGAGCAGTTCTTC.

The V and J genes are TRBV7-3 and TRBJ2-6; D is tentatively TRBD1 or TRBD2 (6 bases each). The CDR3 extends over 15 amino acids. Between the trimmed V and J ends, which lost 3 bases and 6 bases, there was a span of 12 bases. The germline V gene has CDR1 SGHTA and CDR2 FQGTGA. The CDR3 DNA is TGTGCCAGCAGCTTTAAGGGGGGCGAGGCCAACGTCCTGACTTTC. Protein product: CASSFKGGEANVLTF.

The gene calls are TRBV10-2 and TRBJ2-1; the D gene is possibly TRBD2 (6 bases). Germline loops: CDR1 WSHSY, CDR2 SAAADI. This CDR3 has 16 amino acids. V dropped 0 bases and J dropped 5 bases, with 14 bases sitting between them. The CDR3 here is CASSESAGLLNNEQFF. The CDR3 DNA is TGCGCCAGCAGTGAGTCCGCGGGATTACTTAACAATGAGCAGTTCTTC.

The chain employs TRBV9 and TRBJ2-7, with 7 nucleotides matching TRBD1. Germline V lookup: CDR1 SGDLS, CDR2 YYNGEE. There are 14 residues in the CDR3. With 2 bases clipped from V and 5 bases from J, the junction kept 7 bases outside the gene matches. CDR3 nucleotides: TGTGCCAGCAGCGTCACAGGGGAGTCGGACGAGCAGTACTTC. The encoded protein is CASSVTGESDEQYF.

This chain uses TRBV11-2 with TRBJ2-1; D is undetermined. V lost 2 bases and J 7 bases, leaving 6 bases between the germline ends. The CDR3 extends over 12 amino acids. Germline V gene data show CDR1 as SGHAT and CDR2 as FQNNGV. CDR3: CASSLLGNEQFF. Written as DNA, the CDR3 is TGTGCCAGCAGCTTACTGGGTAATGAGCAGTTCTTC. The whole variable domain, remainder taken from reference TRBV11-2 and TRBJ2-1, is EAGVAQSPRYKIIEKRQSVAFWCNPISGHATLYWYQQILGQGPKLLIQFQNNGVVDDSQLPKDRFSAERLKGVDSTLKIQPAKLEDSAVYLCASSLLGNEQFFGPGTRLTVL.

The chain joins TRBV12-3 or TRBV12-4 to TRBJ1-5; maybe TRBD1 (5 bases). The CDR3 is 13 residues long. V was clipped by 4 bases and J by 7 bases, with 11 bases between them. The CDR3, as DNA: TGTGCCAGCAGTTCAGACAGTCGACAGCCCCAGCATTTT. It is translated as CASSSDSRQPQHF.

The chain combines TRBV6-2 or TRBV6-3 with TRBJ2-5; D unresolved. Germline-derived CDR1 and CDR2 are MNHEY and SVGEGT. The V end was cut by 1 base, the J end by 1 base, with 7 bases between. The CDR3 consists of 14 residues. The CDR3 bases are TGTGCCAGCAGTTACTTAGTACCCCAAGAGACCCAGTACTTC. This encodes CASSYLVPQETQYF.

The chain has TRBV13 and TRBJ1-3; TRBD1 is a possible D gene (6 bases). CDR1 and CDR2 (germline): PRHDT, FYEKMQ (reference sequence). Trimming took 3 bases from V and 4 from J, leaving 10 bases between them. This CDR3 spans 14 amino acids. The CDR3 protein is CASSFRGGGNTIYF. The CDR3 region has the DNA TGTGCCAGCAGCTTCAGGGGAGGAGGAAACACCATATATTTT. Drawing the rest from reference TRBV13 and TRBJ1-3, the complete variable domain is AAGVIQSPRHLIKEKRETATLKCYPIPRHDTVYWYQQGPGQDPQFLISFYEKMQSDKGSIPDRFSAQQFSDYHSELNMSSLELGDSALYFCASSFRGGGNTIYFGEGSWLTVV.

J is TRBJ2-7 and V is TRBV29-1, with TRBD1 as a possible D gene (6 bases). This CDR3 region has 12 residues. Germline lookup yields CDR1 SQVTM and CDR2 ANQGSEA. Trimming cost V 6 bases and J 3 bases, with 12 bases left between them. CDR3 sequence reads: CSVGPRGYEQYF. CDR3 in DNA: TGCAGCGTCGGGCCCAGGGGCTACGAGCAGTACTTC.

V usage is TRBV5-4 and J usage is TRBJ1-1; unclear D gene. CDR1 and CDR2 from the germline V gene are SGHNT and YYREEE (reference sequence). The V end lost 5 bases, the J end lost 0 bases, and 8 bases lay between the germline ends. The CDR3 is 13 amino acids. The CDR3 sequence is CASRVTMNTEAFF. As DNA, the CDR3 is TGTGCCAGCAGGGTGACAATGAACACTGAAGCTTTCTTT.

This chain joins TRBV6-1 and TRBJ1-5, with TRBD1 as a possible D gene (5 bases). The CDR3 has 15 residues. The V end was cut by 1 base, the J end by 2 bases, with 9 bases between. CDR1 MNHNS and CDR2 SASEGT come from the germline V gene. CDR3 coding DNA: TGTGCCAGCAGTGAAGGGACATTCGGCAATCAGCCCCAGCATTTT. Translating gives CASSEGTFGNQPQHF.